This paragraph covers one T cell receptor (beta chain) sequence. This entry is derived from a study of blood T cell repertoires in COVID-19. On the study more broadly: The study drew acute and convalescent COVID-19 samples from the United States, Italy and Spain.

Sequenced by immunoSEQ multiplex PCR; TCRdb stores in-frame clones only, minus some. This sample has about 140,000 clones, with around 86% found just once. This CDR3 spans 16 amino acids. Germline CDR1 reads SGHRS; CDR2 reads YFSETQ. Between the trimmed V and J ends, which lost 4 bases and 0 bases, there was a span of 14 bases. The sequencing sample was made of PBMCs or T cells enriched from blood (not recorded which). This TCR derives from a man in his 60s who had recovered from COVID-19. The genes are TRBV5-1 and TRBJ1-3, with D perhaps TRBD1 (5 bases). In DNA, the CDR3 is TGCGCCAGCAGCCCACAGGCCGCGAGCTCTGGAAACACCATATATTTT. It specifies CASSPQAASSGNTIYF.